This T cell receptor (beta chain) came from a study of OX40 agonist ivuxolimab in advanced cancers. Study details: Patients received the agonistic anti-OX40 (CD134) antibody ivuxolimab. Whole-study results and caveats: Fewer expanded clones were found on average in CD4+ than in CD8+ T cells.

On this clone itself: Its antigen is undetermined.

Assay used: immunoSEQ multiplex PCR; TCRdb lists only in-frame clones, some missing. In the table there are about 26,000 clones, about 85% of which are singletons. Germline loops: CDR1 SGDLS, CDR2 YYNGEE. This CDR3 is built from 15 residues. Unmatched junction bases numbered 6, after V lost 0 bases and J lost 5 bases. Patients with a history of autoimmune disease or on systemic immunosuppression were excluded. This sequence joins TRBV9 and TRBJ2-7, with TRBD2 matching over 9 bases. The receptor was derived from an adult with an advanced solid tumor such as melanoma, head and neck, liver or kidney cancer. The source was CD4+ or CD8+ T cells sorted from blood, collected in a trial of the OX40 agonist ivuxolimab. The CDR3 sequence is CASSVGAGGPNEQYF. In DNA, the CDR3 is TGTGCCAGCAGCGTAGGTGCGGGAGGGCCGAACGAGCAGTACTTC.